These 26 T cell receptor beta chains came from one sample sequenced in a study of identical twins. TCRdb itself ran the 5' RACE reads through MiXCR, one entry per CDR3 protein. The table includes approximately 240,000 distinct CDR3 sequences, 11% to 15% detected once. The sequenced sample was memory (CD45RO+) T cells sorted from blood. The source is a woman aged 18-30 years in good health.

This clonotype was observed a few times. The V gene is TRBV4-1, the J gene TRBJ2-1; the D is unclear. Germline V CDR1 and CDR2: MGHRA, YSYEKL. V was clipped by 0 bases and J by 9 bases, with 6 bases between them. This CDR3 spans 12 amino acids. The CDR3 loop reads CASSQDNSEQFF. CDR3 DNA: TGCGCCAGCAGCCAAGATAACAGTGAGCAGTTCTTC.

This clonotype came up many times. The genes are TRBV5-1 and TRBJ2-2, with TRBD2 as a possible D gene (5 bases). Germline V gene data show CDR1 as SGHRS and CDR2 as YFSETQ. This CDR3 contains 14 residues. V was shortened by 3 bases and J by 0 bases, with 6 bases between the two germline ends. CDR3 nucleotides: TGCGCCAGCAGCTCGGGGACGAACACCGGGGAGCTGTTTTTT. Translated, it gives CASSSGTNTGELFF. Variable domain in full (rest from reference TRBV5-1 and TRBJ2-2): KAGVTQTPRYLIKTRGQQVTLSCSPISGHRSVSWYQQTPGQGLQFLFEYFSETQRNKGNFPGRFSGRQFSNSRSEMNVSTLELGDSALYLCASSSGTNTGELFFGEGSRLTVL.

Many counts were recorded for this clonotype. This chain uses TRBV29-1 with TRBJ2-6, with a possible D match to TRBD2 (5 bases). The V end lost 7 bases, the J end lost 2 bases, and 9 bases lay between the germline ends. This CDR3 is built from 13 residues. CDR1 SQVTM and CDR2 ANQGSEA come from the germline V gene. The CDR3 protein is CSAGKPGANVLTF. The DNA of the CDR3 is TGCAGCGCGGGGAAACCTGGGGCCAACGTCCTGACTTTC.

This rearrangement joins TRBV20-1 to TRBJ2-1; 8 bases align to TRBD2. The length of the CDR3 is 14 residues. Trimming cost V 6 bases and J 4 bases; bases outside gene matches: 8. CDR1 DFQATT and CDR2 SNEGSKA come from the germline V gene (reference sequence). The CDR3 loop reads CSATLTSGYNEQFF. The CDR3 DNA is TGCAGTGCAACTCTAACTAGCGGTTACAATGAGCAGTTCTTC.

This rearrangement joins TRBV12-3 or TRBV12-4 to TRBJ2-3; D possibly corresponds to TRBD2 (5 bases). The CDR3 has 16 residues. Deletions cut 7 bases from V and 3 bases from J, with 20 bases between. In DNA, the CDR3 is TGTGCCAGCACCCCCCAAGGGAGCTACGGGACAGATACGCAGTATTTT. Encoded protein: CASTPQGSYGTDTQYF.

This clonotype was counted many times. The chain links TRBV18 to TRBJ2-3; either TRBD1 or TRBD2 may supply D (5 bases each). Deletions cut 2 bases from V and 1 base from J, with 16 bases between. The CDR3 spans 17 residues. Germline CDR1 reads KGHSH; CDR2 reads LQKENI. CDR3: CASSPSLGRRGTDTQYF. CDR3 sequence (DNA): TGTGCCAGCTCACCATCGTTGGGACGGCGGGGCACAGATACGCAGTATTTT.

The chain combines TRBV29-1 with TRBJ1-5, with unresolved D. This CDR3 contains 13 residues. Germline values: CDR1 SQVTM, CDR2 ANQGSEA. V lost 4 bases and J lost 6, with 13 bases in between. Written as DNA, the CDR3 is TGCAGCGTTGCCGGCAGCGAAATTCAGCCCCAGCATTTT. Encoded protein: CSVAGSEIQPQHF.

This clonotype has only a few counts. This chain's CDR3 is CASSSLAGIGNEQFF. CDR3 coding DNA: TGTGCCAGCAGCTCACTAGCGGGGATAGGGAATGAGCAGTTCTTC. This sequence joins TRBV11-2 and TRBJ2-1, with 10 bases fitting TRBD2. Germline V gene sequence: CDR1 SGHAT, CDR2 FQNNGV. CDR3 length equals 15 residues. The V and J ends lost 4 bases and 7 bases, in that order; junction bases with no gene match: 7.

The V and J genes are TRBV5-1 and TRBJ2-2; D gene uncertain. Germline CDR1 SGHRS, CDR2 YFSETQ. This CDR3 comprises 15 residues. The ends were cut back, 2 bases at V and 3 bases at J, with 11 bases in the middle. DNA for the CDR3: TGCGCCAGCAGCTTACCTGAAAGGCACACCGGGGAGCTGTTTTTT. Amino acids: CASSLPERHTGELFF.

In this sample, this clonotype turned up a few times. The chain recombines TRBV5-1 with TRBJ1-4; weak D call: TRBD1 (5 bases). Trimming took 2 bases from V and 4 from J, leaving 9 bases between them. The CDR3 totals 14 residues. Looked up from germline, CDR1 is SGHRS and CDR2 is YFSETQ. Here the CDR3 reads CASSFRDGNEKLFF. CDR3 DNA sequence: TGCGCCAGCAGCTTCCGGGACGGTAATGAAAAACTGTTTTTT. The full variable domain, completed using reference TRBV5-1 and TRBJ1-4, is KAGVTQTPRYLIKTRGQQVTLSCSPISGHRSVSWYQQTPGQGLQFLFEYFSETQRNKGNFPGRFSGRQFSNSRSEMNVSTLELGDSALYLCASSFRDGNEKLFFGSGTQLSVL.

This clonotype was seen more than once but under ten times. The CDR3 coding sequence is TGTGCCAGCAGCTTAGGGGGGGACCACAGGCCGTTCTTC. Protein sequence: CASSLGGDHRPFF. The chain couples TRBV7-3 to TRBJ2-1, with 7 bases fitting TRBD2. The CDR3 extends over 13 amino acids. CDR1 is SGHTA, CDR2 FQGTGA, per germline. With 2 bases clipped from V and 15 bases from J, the junction kept 10 bases outside the gene matches. Variable domain in full (rest from reference TRBV7-3 and TRBJ2-1): GAGVSQTPSNKVTEKGKYVELRCDPISGHTALYWYRQSLGQGPEFLIYFQGTGAADDSGLPNDRFFAVRPEGSVSTLKIQRTERGDSAVYLCASSLGGDHRPFFGPGTRLTVL.

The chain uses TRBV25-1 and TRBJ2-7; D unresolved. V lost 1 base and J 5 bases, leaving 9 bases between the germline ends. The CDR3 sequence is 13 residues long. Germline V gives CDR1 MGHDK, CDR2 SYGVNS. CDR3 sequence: CASSELNPHEQYF. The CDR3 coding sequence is TGTGCCAGCAGTGAATTAAACCCCCACGAGCAGTACTTC.

The CDR3 sequence is CASSLEGVTGTRGTDTQYF. The CDR3 DNA follows: TGCGCCAGCAGCTTGGAGGGGGTGACAGGCACCAGAGGCACAGATACGCAGTATTTT. The chain uses TRBV5-1 and TRBJ2-3, with D possibly being TRBD1 (6 bases). The CDR3 is made up of 19 amino acids. Deletions cut 0 bases from V and 1 base from J, with 21 bases between. CDR1 and CDR2 (germline): SGHRS, YFSETQ.

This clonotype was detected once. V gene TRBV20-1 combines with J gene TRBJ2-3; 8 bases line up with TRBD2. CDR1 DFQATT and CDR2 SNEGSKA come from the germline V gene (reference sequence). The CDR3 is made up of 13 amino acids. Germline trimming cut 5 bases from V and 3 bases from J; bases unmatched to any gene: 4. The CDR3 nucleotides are TGCAGTGCTTTCAGCGGGAGTACAGATACGCAGTATTTT. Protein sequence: CSAFSGSTDTQYF.

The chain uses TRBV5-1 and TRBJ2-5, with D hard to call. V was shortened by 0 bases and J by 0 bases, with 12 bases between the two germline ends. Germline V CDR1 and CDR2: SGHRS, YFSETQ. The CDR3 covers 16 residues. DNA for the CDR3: TGCGCCAGCAGCTTGGCCCTTAGGACGGACCAAGAGACCCAGTACTTC. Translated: CASSLALRTDQETQYF.

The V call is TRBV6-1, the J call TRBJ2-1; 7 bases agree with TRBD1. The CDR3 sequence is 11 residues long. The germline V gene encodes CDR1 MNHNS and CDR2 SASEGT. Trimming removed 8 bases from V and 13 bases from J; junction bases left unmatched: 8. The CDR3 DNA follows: TGTGCCAGCGGTCCACAGGGGTTCCAGTTCTTC. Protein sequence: CASGPQGFQFF.

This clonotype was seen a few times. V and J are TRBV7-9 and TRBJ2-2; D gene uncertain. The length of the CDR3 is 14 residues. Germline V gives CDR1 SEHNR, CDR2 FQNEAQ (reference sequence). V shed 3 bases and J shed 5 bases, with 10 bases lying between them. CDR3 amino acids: CASSLGILTGELFF. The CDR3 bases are TGTGCCAGCAGCTTGGGGATCTTGACCGGGGAGCTGTTTTTT.

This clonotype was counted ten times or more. This CDR3 reads CSASRHEQFF. DNA for the CDR3: TGCAGCGCTTCCCGGCATGAGCAGTTCTTC. The J gene is TRBJ2-1, the V gene TRBV29-1; D not certain. V was shortened by 7 bases and J by 8 bases, with 9 bases between the two germline ends. The CDR3 has 10 amino acids. Germline V gene lookup returns CDR1 SQVTM and CDR2 ANQGSEA.

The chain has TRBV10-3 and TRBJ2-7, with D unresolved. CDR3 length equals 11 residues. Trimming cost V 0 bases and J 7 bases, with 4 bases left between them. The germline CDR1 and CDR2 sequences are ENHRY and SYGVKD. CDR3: CAISESREQYF. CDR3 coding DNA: TGTGCCATCAGTGAGTCGCGGGAGCAGTACTTC.

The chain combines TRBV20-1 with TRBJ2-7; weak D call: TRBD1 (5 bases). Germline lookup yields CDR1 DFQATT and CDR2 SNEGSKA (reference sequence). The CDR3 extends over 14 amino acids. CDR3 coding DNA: TGCAGCCTTGGACGCCATCCTCAGGGTGACGAGCAGTACTTC. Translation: CSLGRHPQGDEQYF.

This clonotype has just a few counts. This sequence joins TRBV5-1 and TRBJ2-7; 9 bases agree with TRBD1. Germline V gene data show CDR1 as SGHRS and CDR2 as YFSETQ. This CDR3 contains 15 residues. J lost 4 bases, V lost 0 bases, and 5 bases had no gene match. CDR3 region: CASSLVTGTGYEQYF. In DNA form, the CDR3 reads TGCGCCAGCAGCTTGGTCACAGGGACAGGGTACGAGCAGTACTTC. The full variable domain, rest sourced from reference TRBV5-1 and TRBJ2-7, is KAGVTQTPRYLIKTRGQQVTLSCSPISGHRSVSWYQQTPGQGLQFLFEYFSETQRNKGNFPGRFSGRQFSNSRSEMNVSTLELGDSALYLCASSLVTGTGYEQYFGPGTRLTVT.

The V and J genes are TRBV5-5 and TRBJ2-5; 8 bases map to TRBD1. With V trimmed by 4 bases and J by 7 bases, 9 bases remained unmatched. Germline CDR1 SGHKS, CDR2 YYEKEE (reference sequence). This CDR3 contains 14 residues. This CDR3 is CASSDMDRVVTQYF. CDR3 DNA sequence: TGTGCCAGCAGCGATATGGACAGGGTGGTGACCCAGTACTTC.

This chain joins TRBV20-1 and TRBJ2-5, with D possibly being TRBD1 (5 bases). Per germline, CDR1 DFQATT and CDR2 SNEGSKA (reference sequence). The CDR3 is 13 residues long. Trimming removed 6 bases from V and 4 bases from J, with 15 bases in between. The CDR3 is CSATPQGPETQYF. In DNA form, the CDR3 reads TGCAGTGCGACTCCCCAGGGCCCAGAGACCCAGTACTTC.

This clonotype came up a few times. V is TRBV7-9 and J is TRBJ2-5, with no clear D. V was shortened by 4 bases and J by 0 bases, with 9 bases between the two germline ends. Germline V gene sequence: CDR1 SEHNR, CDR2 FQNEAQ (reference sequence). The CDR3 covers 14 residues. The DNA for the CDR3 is TGTGCCAGCAGCTCTAAGGCCTACCAAGAGACCCAGTACTTC. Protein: CASSSKAYQETQYF.

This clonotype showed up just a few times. CDR3 amino acids: CASSYQIPGELFF. Here the CDR3 DNA reads TGTGCCAGCAGTTACCAAATCCCCGGGGAGCTGTTTTTT. The rearrangement uses TRBV6-5 and TRBJ2-2; D unresolved. The CDR3 is 13 amino acids. The ends were cut back, 2 bases at V and 6 bases at J, with 7 bases in the middle. Germline V gives CDR1 MNHEY, CDR2 SVGAGI.

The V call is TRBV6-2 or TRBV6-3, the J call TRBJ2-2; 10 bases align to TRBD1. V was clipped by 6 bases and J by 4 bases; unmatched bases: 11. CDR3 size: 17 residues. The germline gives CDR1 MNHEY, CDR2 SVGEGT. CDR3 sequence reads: CASRTDRGRPGTGELFF. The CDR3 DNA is TGTGCCAGCAGAACCGACAGGGGGCGACCGGGCACCGGGGAGCTGTTTTTT.